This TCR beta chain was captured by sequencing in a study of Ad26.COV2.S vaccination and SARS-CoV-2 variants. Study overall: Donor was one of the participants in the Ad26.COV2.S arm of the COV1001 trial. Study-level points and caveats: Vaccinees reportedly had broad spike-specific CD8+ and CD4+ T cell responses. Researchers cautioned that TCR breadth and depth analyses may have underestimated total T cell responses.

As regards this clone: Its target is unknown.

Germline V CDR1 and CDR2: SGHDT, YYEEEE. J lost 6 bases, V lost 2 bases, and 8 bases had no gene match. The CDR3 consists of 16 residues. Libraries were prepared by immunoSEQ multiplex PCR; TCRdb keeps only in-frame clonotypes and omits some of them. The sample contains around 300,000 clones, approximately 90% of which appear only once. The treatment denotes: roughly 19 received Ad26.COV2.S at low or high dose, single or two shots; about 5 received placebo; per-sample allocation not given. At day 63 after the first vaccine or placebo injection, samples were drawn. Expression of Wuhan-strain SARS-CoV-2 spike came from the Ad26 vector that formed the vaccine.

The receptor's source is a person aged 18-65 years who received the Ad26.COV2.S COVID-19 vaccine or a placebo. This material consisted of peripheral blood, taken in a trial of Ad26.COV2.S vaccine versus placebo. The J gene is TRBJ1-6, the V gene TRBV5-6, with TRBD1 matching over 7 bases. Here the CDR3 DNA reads TGTGCCAGCAGCTTCGGGACAGCTTCTGCTAATTCACCCCTCCACTTT. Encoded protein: CASSFGTASANSPLHF.